This T cell receptor (beta chain) appears in the sequencing data of a study of cytomegalovirus exposure and HLA in healthy donors. Donors likely had unrecorded immune exposures despite being nominally healthy when sampled. Primers included in the PCR were 60 Vbeta and 13 Jbeta primers. Libraries were prepared by immunoSEQ multiplex PCR; TCRdb keeps only in-frame clonotypes and omits some of them. The data show 160,000 or so clones, with 75% to 80% seen just once and about 6.4% held by the top ten. In regard to this clone: Its antigen is undetermined.

Study-level results: A later look showed TCR association rates differing by HLA locus, highest for DRB1 and lowest for HLA-C. Both high specificity and high sensitivity reportedly marked the classifier's diagnosis of cytomegalovirus status. The authors listed 164 TCR beta chains as cytomegalovirus-associated.

This CDR3 comprises 16 residues. Between the trimmed V and J ends, which lost 5 bases and 0 bases, there was a span of 16 bases. CDR1 and CDR2 (germline): SGHTA, FQGNSA. This receptor was identified in a man aged 35-49 years in good health and CMV-seropositive. This chain connects TRBV7-2 to TRBJ2-5, with a weak D call TRBD1 (5 bases). The source material was PBMCs. The CDR3 DNA follows: TGTGCCAGCAGCCTATCTGGGGCACGGAACCAAGAGACCCAGTACTTC. This codes for CASSLSGARNQETQYF.